This TCR beta chain was identified during a study of T cells in tumors after PD-1 blockade. Study-level background: Treatment was either pembrolizumab 200 mg every 3 weeks or cemiplimab 350 mg every 2 weeks.

This clone was detected only once. Germline assignment: CDR1 SNHLY and CDR2 FYNNEI. The CDR3 totals 15 residues. V was pared by 7 bases and J by 2 bases, with 8 bases of the junction left unmatched. Repertoires were generated with immunoSEQ multiplex PCR, while TCRdb's copy carries only in-frame clones and drops some. The sample contains approximately 48,000 clones, approximately 81% of which appear only once. The sequenced sample was PBMCs, obtained before anti-PD-1 treatment. This rearrangement joins TRBV2 to TRBJ2-3; TRBD2 aligns across 8 bases. This clonotype was obtained from a human donor with basal cell carcinoma. The chain's CDR3 is CASNQAGAPTDTQYF. The CDR3 DNA reads TGTGCCAGCAACCAAGCGGGGGCCCCCACAGATACGCAGTATTTT.